A single sample gave rise to the 16 T cell receptor beta chains below, sequenced in a study of tumor-infiltrating lymphocytes in localized non-small cell lung cancer. Profiled with immunoSEQ multiplex PCR; TCRdb holds only in-frame clones, not every one. Among about 16,000 clones listed, roughly three quarters were seen once. Sequencing was carried out using lung tumor tissue. The receptors come from a human donor with non-small cell lung cancer.

The chain joins TRBV9 to TRBJ2-2; a weak D match, TRBD1 (5 bases). This CDR3 is 15 amino acids long. Germline values: CDR1 SGDLS, CDR2 YYNGEE. Between the trimmed V and J ends, which lost 3 bases and 1 base, there was a span of 10 bases. This CDR3 reads CASSDPRGNTGELFF. In DNA, the CDR3 is TGTGCCAGCAGCGACCCAAGGGGGAACACCGGGGAGCTGTTTTTT.

The V call is TRBV15, the J call TRBJ2-6, with TRBD2 as a possible D gene (5 bases). The CDR3 has 16 amino acids. Trimming cost V 0 bases and J 0 bases, with 6 bases left between them. CDR1 is LNHNV, CDR2 YYDKDF, per germline (reference sequence). CDR3 nucleotides: TGTGCCACCAGCAGAGATGCGGGCTCTGGGGCCAACGTCCTGACTTTC. It encodes CATSRDAGSGANVLTF.

This clone came up a few times. The V gene is TRBV18, the J gene TRBJ2-1, with D uncertain. The germline V and J ends were trimmed by 8 bases and 5 bases, with 13 bases remaining between them. Looked up from germline, CDR1 is KGHSH and CDR2 is LQKENI. This CDR3 has 13 residues. CDR3 in amino acids: CASIQAADNEQFF. The CDR3 DNA reads as TGTGCCAGCATCCAGGCGGCCGACAATGAGCAGTTCTTC.

The gene calls are TRBV5-1 and TRBJ1-4, with D perhaps TRBD1 (5 bases). The germline CDR1 and CDR2 sequences are SGHRS and YFSETQ. Trimming removed 4 bases from V and 2 bases from J, with 9 bases in between. This CDR3 region has 14 residues. The CDR3 loop is CASSPGPTNEKLFF. The CDR3 DNA sequence: TGCGCCAGCAGCCCGGGACCGACTAATGAAAAACTGTTTTTT.

The rearrangement uses TRBV19 and TRBJ1-4, with D possibly matching TRBD1 (5 bases). The CDR3 is 17 residues long. Trimming took 2 bases from V and 6 from J, leaving 19 bases between them. The germline V gene has CDR1 LNHDA and CDR2 SQIVND (reference sequence). CDR3 in DNA: TGTGCCAGTAGTATATCCGTAGTTGCAGGGTGGGATGAAAAACTGTTTTTT. Its protein is CASSISVVAGWDEKLFF.

The rearrangement links TRBV5-1 to TRBJ2-7; TRBD2 matches 10 bases. Unmatched junction bases numbered 6, after V lost 4 bases and J lost 2 bases. This CDR3 has 15 residues. The germline V gene encodes CDR1 SGHRS and CDR2 YFSETQ. CDR3 DNA sequence: TGCGCCAGCAGCCCGGGAGGGACTAGCGCCTACGAGCAGTACTTC. It yields the protein CASSPGGTSAYEQYF.

The DNA for the CDR3 is TGTGCCAGCAGTGAACCGGCGGGGAATAGGCGTGATGGCTACACCTTC. Its translation: CASSEPAGNRRDGYTF. The chain uses TRBV6-1 and TRBJ1-2; D call uncertain. CDR3 length: 16 amino acids. V gave up 2 bases and J gave up 6 bases, with 19 bases separating them. From germline, CDR1 is MNHNS and CDR2 SASEGT.

This clone was counted between two and nine times. The chain combines TRBV4-1 with TRBJ2-7, with no clear D. The CDR3 runs 13 residues. V gave up 5 bases and J gave up 3 bases, with 11 bases separating them. In germline, CDR1 is MGHRA, CDR2 YSYEKL. The CDR3 region is CASSAQSGYEQYF. DNA of the CDR3: TGCGCCAGCAGCGCACAGTCAGGCTACGAGCAGTACTTC.

The CDR3 nucleotides read TGTGCCTGGAGCATACTAGCGGGTAGCACAGATACGCAGTATTTT. Encoded protein: CAWSILAGSTDTQYF. V gene TRBV30 combines with J gene TRBJ2-3, with 9 bases fitting TRBD2. The length of the CDR3 is 15 residues. The V segment lost 3 bases and the J segment 0 bases; nucleotides outside the gene matches: 4. Germline V gene lookup returns CDR1 GTSNPN and CDR2 SVGIG (reference sequence).

V gene TRBV7-2 combines with J gene TRBJ2-3, with 9 nucleotides matching TRBD2. CDR3 length: 15 amino acids. The V segment lost 5 bases and the J segment 9 bases; nucleotides outside the gene matches: 12. Germline V gene sequence: CDR1 SGHTA, CDR2 FQGNSA. The CDR3 bases are TGTGCCAGCAGCCCGTCTAGCGGGGCTTGGGAGACGCAGTATTTT. Its translation is CASSPSSGAWETQYF.

This clone turned up a few times. J is TRBJ1-1 and V is TRBV7-2; D is undetermined. V lost 5 bases and J lost 1, with 8 bases in between. Germline V CDR1 and CDR2: SGHTA, FQGNSA. This CDR3 has 13 residues. The CDR3 region is CASSARRNTEAFF. CDR3 nucleotides: TGTGCCAGCAGCGCCAGACGGAACACTGAAGCTTTCTTT.

CDR3: CASSQTGTGAYEQYF. DNA for the CDR3: TGTGCCAGCAGCCAGACCGGGACAGGAGCCTACGAGCAGTACTTC. The chain couples TRBV4-2 to TRBJ2-7, with TRBD1 matching 8 bases. There are 15 residues in the CDR3. The J segment lost 2 bases and the V segment lost 3 bases, leaving 6 bases of the junction unmatched. Germline V gene lookup returns CDR1 LGHNA and CDR2 YNFKEQ.

The chain recombines TRBV5-1 with TRBJ2-1; possible D gene TRBD2, 6 bases. There are 16 residues in the CDR3. Trimming stripped 0 bases from V and 4 bases from J, with 14 bases between. CDR1 is SGHRS and CDR2 is YFSETQ in the germline V gene. The CDR3 sequence is CASSLAGGGFYNEQFF. The CDR3 coding sequence is TGCGCCAGCAGCTTGGCAGGCGGAGGGTTTTACAATGAGCAGTTCTTC.

This clone was detected a few times. The chain has TRBV18 and TRBJ2-7; the D call may be TRBD1 or TRBD2 (6 bases each). V gave up 6 bases and J gave up 5 bases, with 23 bases separating them. The CDR3 covers 16 residues. CDR1 and CDR2 (germline): KGHSH, LQKENI. The CDR3 is CASSPGRGPSLHEQYF. The CDR3 region has the DNA TGTGCCAGCTCCCCTGGTCGGGGGCCCTCCCTCCACGAGCAGTACTTC. The full variable domain, with the rest looked up from reference TRBV18 and TRBJ2-7, is NAGVMQNPRHLVRRRGQEARLRCSPMKGHSHVYWYRQLPEEGLKFMVYLQKENIIDESGMPKERFSAEFPKEGPSILRIQQVVRGDSAAYFCASSPGRGPSLHEQYFGPGTRLTVT.

The chain uses TRBV10-3 and TRBJ2-3, with 9 bases matching TRBD1. CDR1 is ENHRY and CDR2 is SYGVKD in the germline V gene. The J segment lost 7 bases and the V segment lost 0 bases, leaving 8 bases of the junction unmatched. The CDR3 length is 16 residues. As DNA, the CDR3 is TGTGCCATCAGTGAGTCTCCGGGACAGGGAGCGAATACGCAGTATTTT. This translates into CAISESPGQGANTQYF.

In this sample, this clone turned up a few times. The chain recombines TRBV7-8 with TRBJ2-7; the D is unclear. This CDR3 is built from 14 residues. The V end was cut by 5 bases, the J end by 2 bases, with 13 bases between. In germline, CDR1 is SGHVS, CDR2 FQNEAQ. DNA of the CDR3: TGTGCCAGCAGCCTAAGCCGGGTCCCCTACGAGCAGTACTTC. Encoded protein: CASSLSRVPYEQYF.